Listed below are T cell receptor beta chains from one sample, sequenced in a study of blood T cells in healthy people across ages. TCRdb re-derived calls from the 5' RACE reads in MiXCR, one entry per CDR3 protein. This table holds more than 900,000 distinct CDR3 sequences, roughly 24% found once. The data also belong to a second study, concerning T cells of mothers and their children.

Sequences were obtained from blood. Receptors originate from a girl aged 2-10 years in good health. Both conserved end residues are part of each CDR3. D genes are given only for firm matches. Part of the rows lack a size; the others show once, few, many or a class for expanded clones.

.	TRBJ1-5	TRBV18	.	TGTGCCAGCTCACAGGAAGGGCACCTAAATCAGCCCCAGCATTTT	CASSQEGHLNQPQHF
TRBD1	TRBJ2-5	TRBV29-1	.	TGCAGCGTTGAAAAGAGACAGGGGAGCGAGACCCAGTACTTC	CSVEKRQGSETQYF
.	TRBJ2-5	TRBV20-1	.	TGCCGTGCTCTATCTCCGGGACTCCAAGAGACCCAGTACTTC	CRALSPGLQETQYF
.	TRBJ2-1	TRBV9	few	TGTGCCAGCAGCGTAAGGTTTGGGGACGGTGAGCAGTTCTTC	CASSVRFGDGEQFF
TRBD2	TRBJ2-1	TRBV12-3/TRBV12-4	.	TGTGCCAGCAGGGAACCGCTAGCGGGGCTTCTGAATGAGCAGTTCTTC	CASREPLAGLLNEQFF
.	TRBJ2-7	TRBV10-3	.	TGTGCCATCAGTGACGTAGCGGACGAGCAGTACTTC	CAISDVADEQYF
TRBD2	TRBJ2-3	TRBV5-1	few	TGCGCCAGCAGCTTGGCCCAGGAAGCGGGGGGGCCAAGAATAGATACGCAGTATTTT	CASSLAQEAGGPRIDTQYF
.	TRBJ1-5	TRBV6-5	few	TGTGCCAGTCAAACAGGGACCAATCAGCCCCAGCATTTT	CASQTGTNQPQHF
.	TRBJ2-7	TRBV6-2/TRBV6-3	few	TGTGCCAGCAGTATAGCCCCTCTGGGGGGGGCACCCTACGAGCAGTACTTC	CASSIAPLGGAPYEQYF
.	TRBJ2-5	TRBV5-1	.	TGCGCCAGCAGCCTGGTTTTGGAGGGAGAGACCCAGTACTTC	CASSLVLEGETQYF
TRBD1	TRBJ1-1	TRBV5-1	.	TGCGCCAGCGCACGGACAGGATTTATGAACACTGAAGCTTTCTTT	CASARTGFMNTEAFF
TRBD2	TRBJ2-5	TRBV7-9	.	TGTGCCAGCAGCTCCCTCCGGGAGGTACCCCAAGAGACCCAGTACTTC	CASSSLREVPQETQYF
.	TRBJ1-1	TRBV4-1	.	TGCGCCAGCAGCCAAGCAAAGGGAGGTGGGCACACTGAAGCTTTCTTT	CASSQAKGGGHTEAFF
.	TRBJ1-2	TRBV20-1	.	TGCAGTGCTAGAGTATTTTTGGATGGGGGCTACACCTTC	CSARVFLDGGYTF
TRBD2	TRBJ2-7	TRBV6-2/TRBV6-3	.	TGTGCCAGCAGTCTTCTGAGCGGGGACTACGAGCAGTACTTC	CASSLLSGDYEQYF
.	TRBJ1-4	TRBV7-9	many	TGTGCCAGCAGCTCACCAAATGAAAAACTGTTTTTT	CASSSPNEKLFF
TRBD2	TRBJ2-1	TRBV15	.	TGTGCCACCAGCGGTACTAGCGGAAGATCCTACAATGAGCAGTTCTTC	CATSGTSGRSYNEQFF